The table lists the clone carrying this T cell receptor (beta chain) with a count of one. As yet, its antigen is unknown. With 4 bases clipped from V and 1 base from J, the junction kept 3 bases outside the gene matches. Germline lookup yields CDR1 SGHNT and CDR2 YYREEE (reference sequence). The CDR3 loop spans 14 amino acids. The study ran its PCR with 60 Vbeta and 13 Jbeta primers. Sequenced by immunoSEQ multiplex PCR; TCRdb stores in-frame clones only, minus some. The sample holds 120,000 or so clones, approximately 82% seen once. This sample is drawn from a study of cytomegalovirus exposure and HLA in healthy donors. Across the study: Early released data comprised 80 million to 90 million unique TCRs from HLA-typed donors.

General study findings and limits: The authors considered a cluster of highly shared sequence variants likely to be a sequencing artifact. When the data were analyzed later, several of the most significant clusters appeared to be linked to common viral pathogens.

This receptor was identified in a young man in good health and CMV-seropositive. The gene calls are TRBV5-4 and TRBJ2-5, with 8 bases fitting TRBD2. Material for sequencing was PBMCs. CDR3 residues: CASSHGTSQETQYF. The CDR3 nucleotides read TGTGCCAGCAGCCACGGGACTAGCCAAGAGACCCAGTACTTC.